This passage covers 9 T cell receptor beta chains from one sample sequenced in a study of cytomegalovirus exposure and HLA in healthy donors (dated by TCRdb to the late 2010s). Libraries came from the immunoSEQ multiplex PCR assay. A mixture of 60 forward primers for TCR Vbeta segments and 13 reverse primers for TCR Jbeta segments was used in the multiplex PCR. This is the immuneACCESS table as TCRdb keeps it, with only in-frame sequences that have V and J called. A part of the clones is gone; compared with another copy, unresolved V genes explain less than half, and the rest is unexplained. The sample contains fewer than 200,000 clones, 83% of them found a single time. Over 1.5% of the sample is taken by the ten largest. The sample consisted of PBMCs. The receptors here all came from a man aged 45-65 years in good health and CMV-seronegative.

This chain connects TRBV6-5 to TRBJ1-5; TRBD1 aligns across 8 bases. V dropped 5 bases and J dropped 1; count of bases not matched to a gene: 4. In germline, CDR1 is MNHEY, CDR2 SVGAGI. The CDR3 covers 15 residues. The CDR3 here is CASSLTGGSNQPQHF. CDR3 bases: TGTGCCAGCAGTCTAACAGGGGGAAGCAATCAGCCCCAGCATTTT.

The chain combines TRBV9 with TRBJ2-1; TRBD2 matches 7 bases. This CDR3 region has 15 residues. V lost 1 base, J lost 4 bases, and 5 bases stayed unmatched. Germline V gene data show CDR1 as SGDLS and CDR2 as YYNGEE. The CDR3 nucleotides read TGTGCCAGCAGCGTAATCCCAGCGGGGTACAATGAGCAGTTCTTC. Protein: CASSVIPAGYNEQFF. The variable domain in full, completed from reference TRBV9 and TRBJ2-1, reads DSGVTQTPKHLITATGQRVTLRCSPRSGDLSVYWYQQSLDQGLQFLIQYYNGEERAKGNILERFSAQQFPDLHSELNLSSLELGDSALYFCASSVIPAGYNEQFFGPGTRLTVL.

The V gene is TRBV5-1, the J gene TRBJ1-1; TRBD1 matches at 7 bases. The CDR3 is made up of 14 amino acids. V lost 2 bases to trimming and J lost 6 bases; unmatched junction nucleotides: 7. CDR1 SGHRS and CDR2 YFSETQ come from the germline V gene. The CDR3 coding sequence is TGCGCCAGCAGCTTAGGTCCTCAGGGGGCTGAAGCTTTCTTT. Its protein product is CASSLGPQGAEAFF. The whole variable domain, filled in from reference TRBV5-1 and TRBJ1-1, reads KAGVTQTPRYLIKTRGQQVTLSCSPISGHRSVSWYQQTPGQGLQFLFEYFSETQRNKGNFPGRFSGRQFSNSRSEMNVSTLELGDSALYLCASSLGPQGAEAFFGQGTRLTVV.

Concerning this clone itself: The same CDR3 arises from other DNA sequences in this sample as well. The CDR3 DNA follows: TGTGCCAGCAGCGTCGACAGGGGGCCCACAGATACGCAGTATTTT. Protein: CASSVDRGPTDTQYF. This chain connects TRBV9 to TRBJ2-3; 10 positions agree with TRBD1. CDR1 SGDLS and CDR2 YYNGEE come from the germline V gene. This CDR3 is 15 amino acids long. Losses at the gene ends were 2 bases for V and 2 bases for J; bases not matched to a gene: 2. The complete variable domain, with remaining parts taken from reference TRBV9 and TRBJ2-3, reads DSGVTQTPKHLITATGQRVTLRCSPRSGDLSVYWYQQSLDQGLQFLIQYYNGEERAKGNILERFSAQQFPDLHSELNLSSLELGDSALYFCASSVDRGPTDTQYFGPGTRLTVL.

The chain's CDR3 is CASSWTAETQYF. As DNA, the CDR3 is TGTGCCAGCAGTTGGACAGCAGAGACCCAGTACTTC. The chain joins TRBV11-2 to TRBJ2-5; D is possibly TRBD1 (6 bases). The CDR3 covers 12 residues. Germline-derived CDR1 and CDR2 are SGHAT and FQNNGV. V was pared by 6 bases and J by 4 bases, with 9 bases between. The full variable domain, rest sourced from reference TRBV11-2 and TRBJ2-5, is EAGVAQSPRYKIIEKRQSVAFWCNPISGHATLYWYQQILGQGPKLLIQFQNNGVVDDSQLPKDRFSAERLKGVDSTLKIQPAKLEDSAVYLCASSWTAETQYFGPGTRLLVL.

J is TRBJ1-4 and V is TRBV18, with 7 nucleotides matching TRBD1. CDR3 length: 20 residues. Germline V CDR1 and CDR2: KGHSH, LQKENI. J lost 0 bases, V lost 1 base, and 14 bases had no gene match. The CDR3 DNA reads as TGTGCCAGCTCACCACTGCCGGGACAGAAGTTCGTTGCAACTAATGAAAAACTGTTTTTT. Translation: CASSPLPGQKFVATNEKLFF.

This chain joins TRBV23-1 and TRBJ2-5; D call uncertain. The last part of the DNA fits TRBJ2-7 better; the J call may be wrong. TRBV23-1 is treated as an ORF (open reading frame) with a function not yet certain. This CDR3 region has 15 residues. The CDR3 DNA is TGCGCCAGCAGTCAATCAAAGCACCTCAACTACGAGCAGTACTTC. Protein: CASSQSKHLNYEQYF.

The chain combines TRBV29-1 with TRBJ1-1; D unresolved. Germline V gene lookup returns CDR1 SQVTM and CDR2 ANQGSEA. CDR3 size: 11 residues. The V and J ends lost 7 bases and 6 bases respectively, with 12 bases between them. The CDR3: CSAIYVAEAFF. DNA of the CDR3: TGCAGCGCTATTTATGTGGCTGAAGCTTTCTTT.

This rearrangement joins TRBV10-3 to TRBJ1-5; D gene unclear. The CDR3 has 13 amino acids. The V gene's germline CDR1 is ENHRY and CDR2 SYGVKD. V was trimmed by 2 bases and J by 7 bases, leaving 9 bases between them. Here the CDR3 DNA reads TGTGCCATCAGTGAGGAGGGAGGGCAGCCCCAGCATTTT. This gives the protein CAISEEGGQPQHF.